These 10 T cell receptor beta chains came from one sample sequenced in a study of cytomegalovirus exposure and HLA in healthy donors. Assay used: immunoSEQ multiplex PCR; TCRdb lists only in-frame clones, some missing. The sample comprises about 280,000 clones, around nine tenths of which are singletons, and over 0.85% rests with the top ten. Material for sequencing was PBMCs. The receptor source for this set is a woman between 18 and 30 years old in good health and CMV-seronegative.

V and J are TRBV29-1 and TRBJ1-1; D gene ambiguous. Germline V lookup: CDR1 SQVTM, CDR2 ANQGSEA. V lost 5 bases and J 5 bases, leaving 18 bases between the germline ends. The CDR3 is made up of 14 amino acids. As DNA, the CDR3 is TGCAGCGTTTTCCCCCTCCAGATACTAACTGAAGCTTTCTTT. This codes for CSVFPLQILTEAFF.

V gene TRBV6-5 combines with J gene TRBJ2-1; the match to TRBD2 covers 9 bases. Unmatched junction bases numbered 7, after V lost 6 bases and J lost 10 bases. Germline V gene lookup returns CDR1 MNHEY and CDR2 SVGAGI. The CDR3 totals 13 residues. CDR3 sequence: CASRLSGSDEQFF. CDR3 in DNA: TGTGCCAGCAGACTTAGCGGGAGTGACGAGCAGTTCTTC.

The V gene is TRBV19, the J gene TRBJ2-7; TRBD2 matches 13 bases. The trim removed 11 bases at V and 5 bases at J, leaving 12 bases unmatched. Looked up from germline, CDR1 is LNHDA and CDR2 is SQIVND (reference sequence). The CDR3 covers 15 residues. CDR3 sequence (DNA): TGTGCCGGGAGACTAGCGGGAGGAAGTCTGGACGAGCAGTACTTC. Encoded protein: CAGRLAGGSLDEQYF.

V and J are TRBV7-9 and TRBJ1-1, with D uncertain. Per the germline V gene, CDR1 is SEHNR and CDR2 is FQNEAQ (reference sequence). V gave up 5 bases and J gave up 3 bases, with 22 bases separating them. The CDR3 sequence is 17 residues long. DNA of the CDR3: TGTGCCAGCAGCGTACACATCAAGTTCTTCATCTACACTGAAGCTTTCTTT. The encoded protein is CASSVHIKFFIYTEAFF.

This clone was observed once. This chain joins TRBV11-1 and TRBJ2-7; 7 bases map to TRBD1. Germline assignment: CDR1 SGHAT and CDR2 FQDESV (reference sequence). With V trimmed by 5 bases and J by 2 bases, 9 bases remained unmatched. The CDR3 is made up of 15 amino acids. The CDR3 DNA sequence: TGTGCCAGCAGCACGGTGGACAGGCCTCCCTACGAGCAGTACTTC. It codes for CASSTVDRPPYEQYF. The whole variable domain, remainder taken from reference TRBV11-1 and TRBJ2-7, is EAEVAQSPRYKITEKSQAVAFWCDPISGHATLYWYRQILGQGPELLVQFQDESVVDDSQLPKDRFSAERLKGVDSTLKIQPAELGDSAMYLCASSTVDRPPYEQYFGPGTRLTVT.

The V and J genes are TRBV10-2 and TRBJ2-2; tentative D call: TRBD2 (6 bases). The CDR3 length is 14 residues. V dropped 3 bases and J dropped 8 bases, with 13 bases sitting between them. In germline, CDR1 is WSHSY, CDR2 SAAADI. The CDR3 DNA sequence: TGCGCCAGCAGTGAACTCGGGGGTAAGGGGGAGCTGTTTTTT. Residues: CASSELGGKGELFF.

This clone was found a few times. The chain is built from TRBV30 and TRBJ1-2, with D unclear. The CDR3 totals 11 residues. Trimming pared 2 bases from V and 4 bases from J, leaving 5 bases between. CDR1 and CDR2 from the germline V gene are GTSNPN and SVGIG (reference sequence). Written as DNA, the CDR3 is TGTGCCTGGAGTACAGTCTATGGCTACACCTTC. This translates into CAWSTVYGYTF.

The chain combines TRBV18 with TRBJ2-5; 7 bases agree with TRBD2. The V and J ends lost 2 bases and 2 bases, in that order; junction bases with no gene match: 5. CDR3 length equals 15 residues. The germline CDR1 and CDR2 sequences are KGHSH and LQKENI. For the CDR3, the DNA is TGTGCCAGCTCACCAGGGCGGGGGATTCAAGAGACCCAGTACTTC. It encodes CASSPGRGIQETQYF.

The V and J genes are TRBV5-1 and TRBJ2-1; a weak D match, TRBD2 (5 bases). Germline CDR1 is SGHRS and CDR2 is YFSETQ. The CDR3 is 15 residues long. The V end was cut by 1 base, the J end by 6 bases, with 14 bases between. The CDR3 is CASSLLPGLVNEQFF. CDR3 coding DNA: TGCGCCAGCAGCTTGCTTCCTGGACTTGTCAATGAGCAGTTCTTC.

The rearrangement uses TRBV9 and TRBJ2-1, with D possibly TRBD2 on 5 matching bases. From germline, CDR1 is SGDLS and CDR2 YYNGEE. The CDR3 is made up of 18 amino acids. Trimming pared 3 bases from V and 0 bases from J, leaving 19 bases between. In DNA form, the CDR3 reads TGTGCCAGCAGCGACCCGCGGGTAGCGCCGAGCTCCTACAATGAGCAGTTCTTC. As protein: CASSDPRVAPSSYNEQFF.